The source of this T cell receptor beta chain is a study of T cells in Graves' hyperthyroidism and ophthalmopathy. Study outcomes and limitations: Ophthalmopathy stood apart from stable hyperthyroidism in a 13 V-J model. Ophthalmopathy prediction by the model preceded onset by a median about 6 months.

V lost 8 bases and J lost 6, with 23 bases in between. Germline V gene sequence: CDR1 SGHAT, CDR2 FQNNGV. This CDR3 comprises 16 residues. RNA transcripts provided the source from which TCR beta CDR3 regions were amplified. Using the HTBI primer set, a first-round RT-PCR was run on the TCR CDR3. Each CDR3 protein is one row after TCRdb ran MiXCR on the multiplex PCR reads. The data show about 360,000 distinct CDR3 sequences, roughly 19% seen once. Exclusion followed for patients with uncontrolled infection, other autoimmune disease, pregnancy or lactation. Diagnoses used clinical symptoms, serum thyroxine and TRAb, thyroid ultrasound and orbital computed tomography. This clonotype was picked up many times. Antigen: not known.

Material for sequencing was blood. This clonotype originated in a woman aged 18-29 years with Graves' hyperthyroidism. This sequence joins TRBV11-2 and TRBJ1-5; tentative D call: TRBD1 (5 bases). CDR3 sequence reads: CASQGGTPQGGQPQHF. The CDR3 DNA reads as TGTGCCAGCCAAGGCGGGACGCCCCAAGGTGGTCAGCCCCAGCATTTT.